This TCR beta chain was identified during a study of T cell clonotyping in hematopoietic cell transplantation. The study, taken as a whole, reports: Graft donor and pretransplant recipient Inverse Simpson Index values predicted broader posttransplant TCR diversity.

The germline V and J ends were trimmed by 2 bases and 7 bases, with 18 bases remaining between them. Per germline, CDR1 SGHTA and CDR2 FQGTGA. The CDR3 is 15 residues long. Of note for this clone: Its specificity is unknown.

The protocol was immunoSEQ multiplex PCR, while the TCRdb copy is restricted to in-frame clones and leaves out a portion. The sample carries 4,500 to 6,000 clones, less than 95% recorded once. What was sequenced was peripheral blood mononuclear cells. The origin of this receptor is a middle-aged man in good health. Some clones in this sample may be carry-over from other donors' samples. This chain uses TRBV7-3 with TRBJ2-7; D is perhaps TRBD1 (6 bases). Here the CDR3 DNA reads TGTGCCAGCAGCTTAGGGCAGGGGCCGTTCGGAGAGCAGTACTTC. Protein sequence: CASSLGQGPFGEQYF.